A selection of T cell receptor beta chains follows, all from one sample in a study of blood T cells in healthy people across ages. TCRdb re-called the 5' RACE reads through MiXCR, storing one row per CDR3 protein. Of 1.5 million to 2 million distinct CDR3 sequences listed, 25% to 30% are singletons. The sample comprised blood. The receptor set was obtained from a woman aged 25-40 years in good health. CDR3s include the opening cysteine and the closing phenylalanine or tryptophan. A D gene is named only where the DNA matches it firmly. A row's size may be missing; if present it is once, few, many or a size class.

>TRBV12-3/TRBV12-4|TRBJ2-3|.|TRBD2
CASSTLAGVVDTQYF
TGTGCCAGCAGTACACTAGCGGGGGTGGTAGATACGCAGTATTTT
>TRBV5-6|TRBJ2-1|many|TRBD1
CASGRTGTGRNEQFF
TGTGCCAGCGGTCGGACAGGGACTGGGAGGAATGAGCAGTTCTTC
>TRBV12-3/TRBV12-4|TRBJ2-7|many|TRBD1
CASSPRQGMWKEQYF
TGTGCCAGCAGTCCCCGACAGGGAATGTGGAAAGAGCAGTACTTC
>TRBV28|TRBJ1-2|few|.
CASSPGTGTGYTF
TGTGCCAGCAGCCCCGGGACGGGGACCGGCTACACCTTC
>TRBV20-1|TRBJ2-5|many|TRBD1
CSARGDRDETQYF
TGCAGTGCTAGAGGGGACAGGGACGAGACCCAGTACTTC
>TRBV6-2/TRBV6-3|TRBJ1-2|.|.
CASSGAGDYGYTF
TGTGCCAGCAGTGGGGCCGGAGACTATGGCTACACCTTC
>TRBV24-1|TRBJ1-4|few|TRBD1
CATSDNRGGLNEKLFF
TGTGCCACCAGTGACAACAGGGGGGGCCTTAATGAAAAACTGTTTTTT
>TRBV5-1|TRBJ2-5|.|TRBD1
CASSATGGGGETQYF
TGCGCCAGCAGCGCGACAGGGGGCGGAGGAGAGACCCAGTACTTC
>TRBV11-2|TRBJ2-7|many|.
CASSWGDNYEQYF
TGTGCCAGCAGCTGGGGGGACAACTACGAGCAGTACTTC
>TRBV4-3|TRBJ2-2|.|.
CASSLGLPPAVNTGELFF
TGCGCCAGCAGCCTCGGCCTCCCTCCAGCGGTGAACACCGGGGAGCTGTTTTTT
>TRBV29-1|TRBJ2-3|.|.
CSHGRGMDTQYF
TGCAGCCACGGGCGGGGTATGGATACGCAGTATTTT
>TRBV10-3|TRBJ1-6|.|.
CAISGSNSPLHF
TGTGCCATCAGTGGTTCGAATTCACCCCTCCACTTT
>TRBV2|TRBJ2-3|few|TRBD1
CASSEADREDTQYF
TGTGCCAGCAGTGAAGCGGACAGGGAAGATACGCAGTATTTT
>TRBV20-1|TRBJ2-3|few|TRBD1
CSARDLRGPDTQYF
TGCAGTGCTAGAGATCTAAGGGGGCCAGATACGCAGTATTTT
>TRBV12-3/TRBV12-4|TRBJ1-2|many|.
CASSLAGDDGYTF
TGTGCCAGCAGTTTGGCGGGGGATGATGGCTACACCTTC
>TRBV30|TRBJ2-1|.|.
CAWGGGYNEQFF
TGTGCCTGGGGGGGCGGGTACAATGAGCAGTTCTTC
>TRBV7-2|TRBJ1-1|few|.
CAVYRVRNTEAFF
TGCGCCGTATACAGGGTAAGGAACACTGAAGCTTTCTTT
>TRBV19|TRBJ2-1|.|TRBD1
CASRGLGTGARNEQFF
TGTGCCAGTAGGGGATTAGGGACAGGGGCCCGCAATGAGCAGTTCTTC